This T cell receptor (beta chain) emerged from a study of T cell responses to AZD1222 COVID-19 vaccine. Across the study: Second doses were pooled across both intervals (about 4 or about 12 weeks). Study conclusions and caveats: Spike-spanning, vaccine-associated CD4 TCRs were dominant at 160-218 and 743-854. Within unmutated variant regions lay the reported targets of nearly half of spike-specific TCRs. The donor group comprised mostly white British people and more females; the analysis possibly underestimated clonal diversity.

The V and J ends lost 0 bases and 3 bases respectively, with 11 bases between them. CDR1 and CDR2 from the germline V gene are LNHNV and YYDKDF (reference sequence). The CDR3 loop spans 15 amino acids. The protocol was immunoSEQ multiplex PCR, while the TCRdb copy is restricted to in-frame clones and leaves out a portion. In the table there are over 100,000 clones, around 90% of which are singletons. Concerning this clone itself: Its antigen is unknown.

Material: peripheral blood, obtained on day 0 of AZD1222 vaccination. The sequence came from an adult in good health. V and J are TRBV15 and TRBJ1-1, with D unresolved. CDR3 amino acids: CATSRDSREDTEAFF. The CDR3 nucleotides read TGTGCCACCAGCAGAGATTCAAGGGAGGACACTGAAGCTTTCTTT.